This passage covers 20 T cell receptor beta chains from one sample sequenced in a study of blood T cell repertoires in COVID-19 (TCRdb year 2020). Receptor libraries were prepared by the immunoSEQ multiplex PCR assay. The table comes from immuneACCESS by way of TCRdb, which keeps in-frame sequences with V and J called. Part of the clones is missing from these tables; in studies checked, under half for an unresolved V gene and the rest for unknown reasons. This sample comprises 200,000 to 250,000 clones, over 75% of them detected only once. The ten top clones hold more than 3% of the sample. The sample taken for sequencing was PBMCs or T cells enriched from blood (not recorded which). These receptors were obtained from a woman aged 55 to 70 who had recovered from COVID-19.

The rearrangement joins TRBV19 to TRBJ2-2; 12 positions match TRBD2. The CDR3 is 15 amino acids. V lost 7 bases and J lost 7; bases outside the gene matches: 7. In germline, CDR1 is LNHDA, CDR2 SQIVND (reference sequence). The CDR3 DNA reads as TGTGCCAGTAACCCTAGCGGGAGGGCCCACGGGGAGCTGTTTTTT. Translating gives CASNPSGRAHGELFF.

CDR3 bases: TGTGCCAGCAGCGTAGGGGCTAGCGGGGGGGCCGGCGATGAGCAGTTCTTC. Translation gives CASSVGASGGAGDEQFF. The rearrangement uses TRBV9 and TRBJ2-1, with TRBD2 identical over 12 bases. The CDR3 runs to 17 residues. In germline, CDR1 is SGDLS, CDR2 YYNGEE. The J segment lost 8 bases and the V segment lost 0 bases, leaving 9 bases of the junction unmatched.

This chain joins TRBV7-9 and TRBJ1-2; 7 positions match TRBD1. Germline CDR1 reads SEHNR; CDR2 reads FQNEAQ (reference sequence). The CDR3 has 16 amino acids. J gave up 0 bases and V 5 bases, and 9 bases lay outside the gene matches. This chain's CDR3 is CASSRLAGGANYGYTF. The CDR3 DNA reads TGTGCCAGCAGCCGATTAGCAGGGGGAGCTAACTATGGCTACACCTTC.

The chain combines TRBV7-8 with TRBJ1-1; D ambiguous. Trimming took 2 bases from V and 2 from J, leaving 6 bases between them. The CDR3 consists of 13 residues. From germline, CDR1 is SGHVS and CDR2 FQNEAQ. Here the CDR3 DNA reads TGTGCCAGCAGCTTACAGGTAAACACTGAAGCTTTCTTT. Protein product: CASSLQVNTEAFF.

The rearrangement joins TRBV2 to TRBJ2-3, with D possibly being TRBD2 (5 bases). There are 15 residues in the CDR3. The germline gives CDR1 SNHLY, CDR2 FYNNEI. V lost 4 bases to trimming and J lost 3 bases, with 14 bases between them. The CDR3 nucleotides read TGTGCCAGCAGTGTGGGGAGAGCGAAAACAGATACGCAGTATTTT. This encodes CASSVGRAKTDTQYF.

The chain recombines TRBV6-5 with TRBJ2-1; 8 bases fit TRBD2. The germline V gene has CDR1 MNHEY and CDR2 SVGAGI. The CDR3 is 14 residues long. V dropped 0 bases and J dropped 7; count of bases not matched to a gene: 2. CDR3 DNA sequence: TGTGCCAGCAGTTACTCTCCGGGGGGGAATGAGCAGTTCTTC. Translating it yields CASSYSPGGNEQFF.

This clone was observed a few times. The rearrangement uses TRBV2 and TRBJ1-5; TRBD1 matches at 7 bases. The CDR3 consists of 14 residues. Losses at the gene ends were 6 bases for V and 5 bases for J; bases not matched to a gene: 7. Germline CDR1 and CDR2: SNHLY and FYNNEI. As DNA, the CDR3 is TGTGCCAGCAGCTCGACAGGGTACGATCAGCCCCAGCATTTT. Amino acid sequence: CASSSTGYDQPQHF.

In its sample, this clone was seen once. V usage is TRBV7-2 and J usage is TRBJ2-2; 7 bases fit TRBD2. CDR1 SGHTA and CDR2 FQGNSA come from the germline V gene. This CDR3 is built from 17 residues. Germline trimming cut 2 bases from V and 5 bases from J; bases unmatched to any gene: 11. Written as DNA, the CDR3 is TGTGCCAGCAGCTTAAACCCCCCAGGGAGGGGTACCGGGGAGCTGTTTTTT. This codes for CASSLNPPGRGTGELFF. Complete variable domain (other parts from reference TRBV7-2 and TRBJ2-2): GAGVSQSPSNKVTEKGKDVELRCDPISGHTALYWYRQSLGQGLEFLIYFQGNSAPDKSGLPSDRFSAERTGGSVSTLTIQRTQQEDSAVYLCASSLNPPGRGTGELFFGEGSRLTVL.

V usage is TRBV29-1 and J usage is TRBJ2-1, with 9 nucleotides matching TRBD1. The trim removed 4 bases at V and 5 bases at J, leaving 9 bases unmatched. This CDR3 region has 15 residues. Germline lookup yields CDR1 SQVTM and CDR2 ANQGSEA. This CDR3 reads CSVVRTGGLDNEQFF. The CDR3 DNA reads TGCAGCGTTGTTAGAACAGGGGGCTTGGACAATGAGCAGTTCTTC.

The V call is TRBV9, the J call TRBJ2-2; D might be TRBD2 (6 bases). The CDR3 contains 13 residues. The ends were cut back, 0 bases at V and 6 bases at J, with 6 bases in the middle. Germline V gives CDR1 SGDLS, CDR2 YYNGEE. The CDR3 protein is CASSVGGAGELFF. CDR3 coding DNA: TGTGCCAGCAGCGTAGGGGGGGCCGGGGAGCTGTTTTTT.

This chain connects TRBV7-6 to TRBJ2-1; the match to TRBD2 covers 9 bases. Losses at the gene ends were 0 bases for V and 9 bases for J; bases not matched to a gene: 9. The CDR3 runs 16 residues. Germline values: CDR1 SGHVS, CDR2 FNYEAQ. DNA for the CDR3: TGTGCCAGCAGCTTAGCGAATAGCGGGAGACTTAGTGAGCAGTTCTTC. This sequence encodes CASSLANSGRLSEQFF.

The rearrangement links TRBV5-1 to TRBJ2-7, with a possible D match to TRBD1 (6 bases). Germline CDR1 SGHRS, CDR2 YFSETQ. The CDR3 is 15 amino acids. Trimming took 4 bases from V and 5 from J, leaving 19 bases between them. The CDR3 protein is CASSRISMDSHEQYF. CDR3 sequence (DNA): TGCGCCAGCAGCAGAATATCGATGGACAGTCACGAGCAGTACTTC. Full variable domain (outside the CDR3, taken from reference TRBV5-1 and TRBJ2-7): KAGVTQTPRYLIKTRGQQVTLSCSPISGHRSVSWYQQTPGQGLQFLFEYFSETQRNKGNFPGRFSGRQFSNSRSEMNVSTLELGDSALYLCASSRISMDSHEQYFGPGTRLTVT.

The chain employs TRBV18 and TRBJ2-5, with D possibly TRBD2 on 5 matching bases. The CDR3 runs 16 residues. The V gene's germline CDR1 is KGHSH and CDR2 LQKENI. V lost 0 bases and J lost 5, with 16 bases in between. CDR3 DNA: TGTGCCAGCTCACCACCGAGCGCAGCACGGGGTGAGACCCAGTACTTC. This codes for CASSPPSAARGETQYF.

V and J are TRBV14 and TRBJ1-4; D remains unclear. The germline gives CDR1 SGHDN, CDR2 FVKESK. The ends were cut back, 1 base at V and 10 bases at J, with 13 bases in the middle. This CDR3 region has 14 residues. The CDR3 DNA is TGTGCCAGCAGCCAAGGCTGGGAGAACGGAAAACTGTTTTTT. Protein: CASSQGWENGKLFF.

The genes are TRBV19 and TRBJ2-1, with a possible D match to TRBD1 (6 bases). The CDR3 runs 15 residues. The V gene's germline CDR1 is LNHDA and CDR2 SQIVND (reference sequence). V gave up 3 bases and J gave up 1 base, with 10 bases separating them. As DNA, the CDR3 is TGTGCCAGTAGTATTAGTCAGGGGTCCTACAATGAGCAGTTCTTC. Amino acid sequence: CASSISQGSYNEQFF.

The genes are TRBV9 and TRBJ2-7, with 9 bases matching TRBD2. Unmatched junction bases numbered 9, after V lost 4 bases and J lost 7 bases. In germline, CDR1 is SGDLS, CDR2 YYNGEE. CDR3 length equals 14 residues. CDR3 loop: CASSSRLAGDEQYF. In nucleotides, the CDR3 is TGTGCCAGCAGCTCCCGTTTAGCGGGGGATGAGCAGTACTTC.

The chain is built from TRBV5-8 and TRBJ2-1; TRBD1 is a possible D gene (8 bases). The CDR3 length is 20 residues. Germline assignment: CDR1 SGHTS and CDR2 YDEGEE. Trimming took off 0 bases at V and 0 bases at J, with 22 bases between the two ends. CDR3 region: CASSLGRTGTTRSSYNEQFF. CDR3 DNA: TGTGCCAGCAGCTTGGGACGGACAGGGACTACCCGAAGCTCCTACAATGAGCAGTTCTTC.

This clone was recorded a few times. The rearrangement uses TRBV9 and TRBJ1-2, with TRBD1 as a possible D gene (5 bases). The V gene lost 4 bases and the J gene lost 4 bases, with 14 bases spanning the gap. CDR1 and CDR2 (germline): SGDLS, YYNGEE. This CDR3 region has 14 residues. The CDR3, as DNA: TGTGCCAGCAGCCCCCTGGGGACTGGCTATGGCTACACCTTC. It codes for CASSPLGTGYGYTF.

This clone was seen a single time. CDR3 bases: TGTGCCAGTTTCGACGGGGGGGCTGGGGCCAACGTCCTGACTTTC. This translates into CASFDGGAGANVLTF. The chain couples TRBV19 to TRBJ2-6, with TRBD2 identical over 8 bases. This CDR3 has 15 amino acids. The trim removed 8 bases at V and 2 bases at J, leaving 5 bases unmatched. Germline V gene sequence: CDR1 LNHDA, CDR2 SQIVND (reference sequence).

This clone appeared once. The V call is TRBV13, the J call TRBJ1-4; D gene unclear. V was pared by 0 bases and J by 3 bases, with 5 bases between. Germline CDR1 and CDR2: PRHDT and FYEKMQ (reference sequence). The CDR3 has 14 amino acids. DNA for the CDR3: TGTGCCAGCAGCTTAGGGGCGGCTAATGAAAAACTGTTTTTT. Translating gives CASSLGAANEKLFF.